This entry lists 17 T cell receptor beta chains sequenced from one sample in a study of blood T cell repertoires in COVID-19 (dated by TCRdb to the early 2020s). Libraries came from the immunoSEQ multiplex PCR assay. Held by TCRdb, this immuneACCESS table contains in-frame sequences only and omits some clones. Under half of the omission traces to an unresolved V gene where checked; the cause of the rest is unknown. This sample gives 12,000 to 15,000 clones in total; under 85% of them show up just once. The top ten hold 12% to 15% of the sample. The sample was peripheral blood. The receptors shown here come from a man aged 60-69 years with acute or convalescent COVID-19.

This rearrangement joins TRBV6-2 or TRBV6-3 to TRBJ2-7, with D possibly TRBD1 on 5 matching bases. With 1 base removed from V and 6 bases from J, the gap between germline ends came to 13 bases. The CDR3 runs 14 residues. Germline V gives CDR1 MNHEY, CDR2 SVGEGT. The DNA for the CDR3 is TGTGCCAGCAGTTACTTCCCCGATAGGGGCGAGCAGTACTTC. It encodes CASSYFPDRGEQYF.

The chain carries TRBV7-3 and TRBJ1-6; 9 nucleotides line up with TRBD1. Germline V lookup: CDR1 SGHTA, CDR2 FQGTGA. V gave up 5 bases and J gave up 13 bases; unmatched junction bases: 9. The CDR3 covers 14 residues. CDR3 coding DNA: TGTGCCAGCAGCCCCATGGGACAGGGCGTCCCCCTCCACTTT. Translated: CASSPMGQGVPLHF.

This clone was observed a few times. The J gene is TRBJ2-2, the V gene TRBV30; 10 bases are a match to TRBD2. J was trimmed by 3 bases and V by 8 bases; bases with no gene match: 15. Germline CDR1 and CDR2: GTSNPN and SVGIG (reference sequence). The CDR3 totals 17 residues. The CDR3 DNA is TGTGCCGGAGTGGGGGCTAGCGGGAGAAGTGACACCGGGGAGCTGTTTTTT. Translated: CAGVGASGRSDTGELFF. The variable domain in full, completed from reference TRBV30 and TRBJ2-2, reads SQTIHQWPATLVQPVGSPLSLECTVEGTSNPNLYWYRQAAGRGLQLLFYSVGIGQISSEVPQNLSASRPQDRQFILSSKKLLLSDSGFYLCAGVGASGRSDTGELFFGEGSRLTVL.

DNA of the CDR3: TGTGCCAGCAGCCCTAACGCTGGACAGGGAACCAAAAACATTCAGTACTTC. Amino acids: CASSPNAGQGTKNIQYF. The V gene is TRBV7-2, the J gene TRBJ2-4; 8 positions match TRBD1. The CDR3 totals 17 residues. V gave up 5 bases and J gave up 2 bases; unmatched junction bases: 11. Germline loops: CDR1 SGHTA, CDR2 FQGNSA.

This chain uses TRBV5-4 with TRBJ1-1; D not resolved. V was pared by 0 bases and J by 2 bases, with 8 bases between. The CDR3 loop spans 14 amino acids. The germline V gene has CDR1 SGHNT and CDR2 YYREEE (reference sequence). CDR3 region: CASSLVGSNTEAFF. In DNA form, the CDR3 reads TGTGCCAGCAGCTTGGTCGGGTCCAACACTGAAGCTTTCTTT.

The chain employs TRBV6-1 and TRBJ1-5; D gene unclear. This CDR3 is 12 amino acids long. The V gene's germline CDR1 is MNHNS and CDR2 SASEGT. V gave up 2 bases and J gave up 11 bases, with 10 bases separating them. The CDR3 bases are TGTGCCAGCAGTGAAAGCGAGTGGACCCAGCATTTT. It codes for CASSESEWTQHF.

The chain uses TRBV5-1 and TRBJ1-6; TRBD1 is a possible D gene (5 bases). The CDR3 runs 17 residues. V was trimmed by 0 bases and J by 5 bases, leaving 15 bases between them. Germline CDR1 SGHRS, CDR2 YFSETQ. CDR3 protein: CASSLAAGRSNNSPLHF. In DNA form, the CDR3 reads TGCGCCAGCAGCTTGGCCGCGGGGCGGAGTAATAATTCACCCCTCCACTTT.

The J gene is TRBJ2-1, the V gene TRBV5-1; 8 bases fit TRBD2. CDR1 is SGHRS and CDR2 is YFSETQ in the germline V gene. The CDR3 has 15 amino acids. V lost 4 bases to trimming and J lost 5 bases; unmatched junction nucleotides: 8. The DNA of the CDR3 is TGCGCCAGCAGCCCGCGGACTAGCCGGAACAATGAGCAGTTCTTC. Its protein product is CASSPRTSRNNEQFF.

The table lists this clone with a few counts. The chain uses TRBV2 and TRBJ1-4, with TRBD1 matching over 9 bases. Germline loops: CDR1 SNHLY, CDR2 FYNNEI. This CDR3 region has 15 residues. J was trimmed by 5 bases and V by 3 bases; bases with no gene match: 4. CDR3 region: CASSDRDRENEKLFF. The CDR3 nucleotides are TGTGCCAGCAGTGATCGGGACAGGGAAAATGAAAAACTGTTTTTT.

This clone was detected once. This chain joins TRBV20-1 and TRBJ2-3, with TRBD2 matching 9 bases. Germline assignment: CDR1 DFQATT and CDR2 SNEGSKA (reference sequence). V lost 3 bases and J lost 4; bases outside the gene matches: 5. The CDR3 is 14 residues long. The CDR3 sequence: CSASRRGGPDTQYF. CDR3 nucleotides: TGCAGTGCTAGTAGGCGGGGGGGCCCAGATACGCAGTATTTT.

This chain connects TRBV5-4 to TRBJ2-3; D not resolved. Germline lookup yields CDR1 SGHNT and CDR2 YYREEE (reference sequence). V lost 0 bases, J lost 4 bases, and 12 bases lay in between. The CDR3 is 15 residues long. This CDR3 is CASSLDWYSADTQYF. For the CDR3, the DNA is TGTGCCAGCAGCTTGGACTGGTATTCGGCAGATACGCAGTATTTT.

The chain couples TRBV18 to TRBJ2-2; TRBD2 aligns across 7 bases. CDR3 length: 15 residues. Germline V gene sequence: CDR1 KGHSH, CDR2 LQKENI. The V and J ends lost 0 bases and 6 bases, in that order; junction bases with no gene match: 4. In DNA, the CDR3 is TGTGCCAGCTCACCACCAGCGGGATGGTCCGGGGAGCTGTTTTTT. It codes for CASSPPAGWSGELFF.

The chain has TRBV3-1 (or the pseudogene TRBV3-2) and TRBJ1-1; 7 nucleotides line up with TRBD1. The germline gives CDR1 LGHDT, CDR2 YNNKEL (reference sequence). The CDR3 extends over 14 amino acids. The V and J ends lost 2 bases and 1 base, in that order; junction bases with no gene match: 1. The CDR3 sequence: CASSQRDRNTEAFF. The CDR3 nucleotides are TGTGCCAGCAGCCAACGGGACAGGAACACTGAAGCTTTCTTT.

This chain joins TRBV5-4 and TRBJ1-1; D perhaps matches TRBD1 (5 bases). This CDR3 contains 14 residues. The V end lost 6 bases, the J end lost 4 bases, and 16 bases lay between the germline ends. Per germline, CDR1 SGHNT and CDR2 YYREEE (reference sequence). In DNA form, the CDR3 reads TGTGCCAGCACCACGGGGGGGGTGGGCACTGAAGCTTTCTTT. It specifies CASTTGGVGTEAFF.

The chain is built from TRBV7-8 and TRBJ2-7, with D unresolved. Germline assignment: CDR1 SGHVS and CDR2 FQNEAQ. The CDR3 is made up of 12 amino acids. The V and J ends lost 5 bases and 7 bases respectively, with 12 bases between them. The CDR3 region is CASSRDRREQYF. DNA of the CDR3: TGTGCCAGCAGCCGAGACCGGCGGGAGCAGTACTTC. Complete variable domain (other parts from reference TRBV7-8 and TRBJ2-7): GAGVSQSPRYKVAKRGQDVALRCDPISGHVSLFWYQQALGQGPEFLTYFQNEAQLDKSGLPSDRFFAERPEGSVSTLKIQRTQQEDSAVYLCASSRDRREQYFGPGTRLTVT.

This sequence joins TRBV18 and TRBJ1-5; tentatively, D is TRBD1 (5 bases). Trimming removed 1 base from V and 4 bases from J, with 8 bases in between. The germline V gene has CDR1 KGHSH and CDR2 LQKENI. There are 14 residues in the CDR3. The CDR3 DNA reads as TGTGCCAGCTCACCACAAGGGGCAAATCAGCCCCAGCATTTT. Amino acids: CASSPQGANQPQHF.

The gene calls are TRBV11-2 and TRBJ2-1; 13 positions agree with TRBD2. The CDR3 spans 19 residues. J was trimmed by 2 bases and V by 5 bases; bases with no gene match: 12. Germline assignment: CDR1 SGHAT and CDR2 FQNNGV. The chain's CDR3 is CASSPRLAGGPNTYNEQFF. The CDR3 DNA follows: TGTGCCAGCAGCCCCCGACTAGCGGGAGGCCCCAACACCTACAATGAGCAGTTCTTC.